The TCR beta chain under discussion was sequenced for a study of OX40 agonist ivuxolimab in advanced cancers. About the study: The group had a mean age of around 64 years, ranged from 23 to 79, and was 80% to 90% male. Patients with prior anti-PD-1, anti-PD-L1 or anti-CTLA-4 therapy were eligible; roughly 41% had some.

Systemic immunosuppression or autoimmune disease history was grounds to exclude patients. Peripheral blood came from all dose cohorts at three timepoints. The CDR3 spans 16 residues. Germline V gene data show CDR1 as SGHAT and CDR2 as FQDESV (reference sequence). This table comes from immunoSEQ multiplex PCR, and its TCRdb copy is limited to in-frame clones, with some not included. The sample contains 53,000 or so clones, 88% of which appear only once. The chain recombines TRBV11-1 with TRBJ2-5; D may correspond to TRBD1 or TRBD2 (7 bases each). The end of the DNA aligns better with TRBJ2-7, so the J call may be wrong. This material consisted of CD4+ or CD8+ T cells sorted from blood, taken in a trial of the OX40 agonist ivuxolimab. This TCR was sampled from an adult with an advanced solid tumor such as melanoma, head and neck, liver or kidney cancer. CDR3 DNA sequence: TGTGCCAGCAGCCCCAGACAGGGACTACTCGAGTACGAGCAGTACTTC. It translates to CASSPRQGLLEYEQYF.